These 30 T cell receptor beta chains share one sample of origin, sequenced in a study of neoadjuvant anti-PD-1 for oral cavity cancer. Generated by immunoSEQ multiplex PCR, the TCRdb table keeps only in-frame clones and is missing some. Altogether about 14,000 clones are present, around 76% being singletons, with the ten largest covering 2% to 2.5%. Time point indicated: after neoadjuvant nivolumab, at surgical resection. Sequencing used PBMCs, obtained after nivolumab (anti-PD-1) treatment. The receptors here all came from a person aged 40 to 85 with oral cavity squamous cell carcinoma.

The chain couples TRBV5-3 to TRBJ2-7; TRBD2 agrees at 9 bases. TRBV5-3 is an ORF, and what it does is uncertain. V gave up 4 bases and J gave up 3 bases; unmatched junction bases: 17. This CDR3 spans 18 amino acids. Here the CDR3 DNA reads TGTGCCAGAAGCCCGAGTGGTAGCGGGAGTACGCCCCTCTACGAGCAGTACTTC. Residues: CARSPSGSGSTPLYEQYF.

This clone was seen only a few times. The chain carries TRBV13 and TRBJ2-7, with TRBD2 matching 8 bases. Germline assignment: CDR1 PRHDT and CDR2 FYEKMQ (reference sequence). V was pared by 3 bases and J by 3 bases, with 7 bases of the junction left unmatched. This CDR3 has 15 amino acids. CDR3 loop: CASSFHVAGIYEQYF. The CDR3 DNA follows: TGTGCCAGCAGCTTCCATGTAGCGGGAATCTACGAGCAGTACTTC.

The chain joins TRBV4-1 to TRBJ2-7; 15 nucleotides line up with TRBD2. The CDR3 is 17 amino acids. In germline, CDR1 is MGHRA, CDR2 YSYEKL. V was pared by 4 bases and J by 2 bases, with 6 bases of the junction left unmatched. The chain's CDR3 is CASSLGTSGRLTYEQYF. The CDR3 DNA follows: TGCGCCAGCAGCCTAGGGACTAGCGGGAGGCTTACCTACGAGCAGTACTTC.

The gene calls are TRBV19 and TRBJ2-2; D uncertain. There are 13 residues in the CDR3. The germline V and J ends were trimmed by 9 bases and 0 bases, with 8 bases remaining between them. CDR1 is LNHDA, CDR2 SQIVND, per germline (reference sequence). CDR3 region: CASTDANTGELFF. CDR3 nucleotide sequence: TGTGCCAGCACAGACGCGAACACCGGGGAGCTGTTTTTT.

This sequence joins TRBV7-6 and TRBJ1-1; D unclear. V lost 4 bases, J lost 1 base, and 7 bases lay in between. Germline-derived CDR1 and CDR2 are SGHVS and FNYEAQ. The CDR3 runs to 13 residues. Here the CDR3 DNA reads TGTGCCAGCAGCTCACAACAGAACACTGAAGCTTTCTTT. Translation gives CASSSQQNTEAFF.

This clone appeared once. The chain couples TRBV2 to TRBJ1-4; 9 nucleotides align to TRBD1. Germline values: CDR1 SNHLY, CDR2 FYNNEI. Losses at the gene ends were 6 bases for V and 0 bases for J; bases not matched to a gene: 11. The CDR3 covers 18 residues. The CDR3, as DNA: TGTGCCAGCAGAGGACAACAGGGGGCTGGGGCAACTAATGAAAAACTGTTTTTT. It encodes CASRGQQGAGATNEKLFF.

The V call is TRBV25-1, the J call TRBJ2-2, with D possibly matching TRBD1 (7 bases). Germline loops: CDR1 MGHDK, CDR2 SYGVNS. The V end was cut by 4 bases, the J end by 6 bases, with 12 bases between. This CDR3 contains 14 residues. CDR3 residues: CASSGARGAGELFF. The CDR3 bases are TGTGCCAGCAGTGGGGCCAGGGGGGCCGGGGAGCTGTTTTTT. Full variable domain (outside the CDR3, taken from reference TRBV25-1 and TRBJ2-2): EADIYQTPRYLVIGTGKKITLECSQTMGHDKMYWYQQDPGMELHLIHYSYGVNSTEKGDLSSESTVSRIRTEHFPLTLESARPSHTSQYLCASSGARGAGELFFGEGSRLTVL.

This clone was recorded only once. The chain combines TRBV4-1 with TRBJ1-2, with D possibly TRBD1 on 5 matching bases. The ends were cut back, 3 bases at V and 5 bases at J, with 13 bases in the middle. Germline assignment: CDR1 MGHRA and CDR2 YSYEKL. This CDR3 has 14 amino acids. This CDR3 is CASSQFGAVYGYTF. In nucleotides, the CDR3 is TGCGCCAGCAGCCAGTTCGGGGCGGTATATGGCTACACCTTC.

The rearrangement links TRBV6-5 to TRBJ2-7; 14 bases align to TRBD2. The V segment lost 4 bases and the J segment 4 bases; nucleotides outside the gene matches: 3. CDR1 is MNHEY, CDR2 SVGAGI, per germline. The CDR3 extends over 15 amino acids. The DNA of the CDR3 is TGTGCCAGCAGTTTGGGACTAGCGGGAGCGTACGAGCAGTACTTC. Its translation: CASSLGLAGAYEQYF.

The gene calls are TRBV7-9 and TRBJ1-1; D is perhaps TRBD1 (5 bases). Germline loops: CDR1 SEHNR, CDR2 FQNEAQ (reference sequence). V lost 1 base to trimming and J lost 2 bases, with 11 bases between them. CDR3 size: 15 residues. The CDR3 nucleotides are TGTGCCAGCAGCTTAGTTAGGGGAGGTAACACTGAAGCTTTCTTT. Translation: CASSLVRGGNTEAFF.

Relative to its sample, this clone is medium-sized. V and J are TRBV7-9 and TRBJ2-2; 14 bases align to TRBD2. Germline V lookup: CDR1 SEHNR, CDR2 FQNEAQ (reference sequence). CDR3 length: 18 amino acids. J lost 4 bases, V lost 6 bases, and 10 bases had no gene match. CDR3 sequence reads: CASREPGLAGELTGELFF. Written as DNA, the CDR3 is TGTGCCAGCAGGGAACCGGGACTAGCGGGGGAGCTCACCGGGGAGCTGTTTTTT.

This sequence joins TRBV4-2 and TRBJ2-7; 10 nucleotides agree with TRBD2. J lost 3 bases, V lost 4 bases, and 6 bases had no gene match. CDR1 is LGHNA and CDR2 is YNFKEQ in the germline V gene. The CDR3 runs to 15 residues. This chain's CDR3 is CASSRSLAGDYEQYF. The DNA of the CDR3 is TGTGCCAGCAGCCGGTCCCTAGCGGGAGACTACGAGCAGTACTTC.

A few counts support this clone. V is TRBV28 and J is TRBJ2-5; TRBD2 agrees at 7 bases. Germline-derived CDR1 and CDR2 are MDHEN and SYDVKM. The CDR3 has 14 amino acids. Trimming cost V 4 bases and J 5 bases; bases outside gene matches: 7. The CDR3 sequence is CASSSLREPETQYF. CDR3 nucleotides: TGTGCCAGCAGTTCTTTGCGGGAGCCGGAGACCCAGTACTTC.

The genes are TRBV7-9 and TRBJ2-2; TRBD2 matches 7 bases. CDR3 size: 17 residues. Trimming at V came to 6 bases and at J to 6 bases, leaving 16 bases not matched to a gene. CDR1 and CDR2 (germline): SEHNR, FQNEAQ (reference sequence). The DNA of the CDR3 is TGTGCCAGCAGACACGATCGCGGGAGTATGATCCCCGGGGAGCTGTTTTTT. It codes for CASRHDRGSMIPGELFF.

The V gene is TRBV30, the J gene TRBJ2-7; tentatively, D is TRBD1 or TRBD2 (5 bases each). Germline assignment: CDR1 GTSNPN and CDR2 SVGIG (reference sequence). The V gene lost 4 bases and the J gene lost 7 bases, with 26 bases spanning the gap. The CDR3 runs 16 residues. The CDR3 DNA reads as TGTGCCTGGAATTCCCCCCGGACACTTCACACGGGGGAGCAGTACTTC. Protein sequence: CAWNSPRTLHTGEQYF.

The genes are TRBV28 and TRBJ1-2, with D unresolved. From germline, CDR1 is MDHEN and CDR2 SYDVKM. The V end lost 1 base, the J end lost 0 bases, and 6 bases lay between the germline ends. The CDR3 is 14 residues long. CDR3 coding DNA: TGTGCCAGCAGTTTATTTCGGACTAACTATGGCTACACCTTC. Its translation is CASSLFRTNYGYTF.

The V gene is TRBV6-8, the J gene TRBJ1-1, with 7 bases matching TRBD1. CDR3 length: 15 residues. In germline, CDR1 is MNHGY, CDR2 SAAAGT. V lost 6 bases, J lost 1 base, and 8 bases stayed unmatched. The CDR3 protein is CASRDRDNSNTEAFF. The CDR3 DNA is TGTGCCAGCAGAGACAGGGATAACTCGAACACTGAAGCTTTCTTT.

The V call is TRBV6-1, the J call TRBJ1-2, with no clear D. The CDR3 spans 13 residues. The V gene lost 0 bases and the J gene lost 7 bases, with 9 bases spanning the gap. The germline gives CDR1 MNHNS, CDR2 SASEGT. The CDR3 region has the DNA TGTGCCAGCAGTGAAGCAAACGGCCTTGGCTACACCTTC. Residues: CASSEANGLGYTF.

The rearrangement uses TRBV10-3 and TRBJ1-1; 7 bases line up with TRBD1. V shed 2 bases, J shed 8 bases, and the junction held 5 bases outside the gene matches. CDR1 is ENHRY and CDR2 is SYGVKD in the germline V gene. This CDR3 spans 13 amino acids. The DNA for the CDR3 is TGTGCCATCAGTGAGCCCTTGGACAGGGAAGCTTTCTTT. Translation: CAISEPLDREAFF.

The count of this clone is one. The chain joins TRBV4-1 to TRBJ1-2; no clear D. The CDR3 totals 17 residues. Trimming pared 2 bases from V and 6 bases from J, leaving 22 bases between. Germline V lookup: CDR1 MGHRA, CDR2 YSYEKL. In DNA, the CDR3 is TGCGCCAGCAGCCAAAATTATTTACGAGGAGTGGTTGATGGCTACACCTTC. As protein: CASSQNYLRGVVDGYTF.

The chain has TRBV7-9 and TRBJ1-2; no clear D. Per germline, CDR1 SEHNR and CDR2 FQNEAQ (reference sequence). The CDR3 covers 16 residues. The ends were cut back, 1 base at V and 5 bases at J, with 17 bases in the middle. The CDR3 nucleotides read TGTGCCAGCAGCTTAGAGGCCCGAAGCAGGTCGTATGGCTACACCTTC. Its protein product is CASSLEARSRSYGYTF. The full variable domain, in which reference TRBV7-9 and TRBJ1-2 provide the parts outside the CDR3, is DTGVSQNPRHKITKRGQNVTFRCDPISEHNRLYWYRQTLGQGPEFLTYFQNEAQLEKSRLLSDRFSAERPKGSFSTLEIQRTEQGDSAMYLCASSLEARSRSYGYTFGSGTRLTVV.

The CDR3 is CASSLLGGNTDTQYF. CDR3 in DNA: TGTGCCAGCAGCTTACTTGGAGGGAACACAGATACGCAGTATTTT. The chain has TRBV7-2 and TRBJ2-3; perhaps TRBD2 as D (6 bases). The V gene lost 2 bases and the J gene lost 2 bases, with 11 bases spanning the gap. CDR1 and CDR2 from the germline V gene are SGHTA and FQGNSA. This CDR3 region has 15 residues. Using reference TRBV7-2 and TRBJ2-3 for the parts outside the CDR3, the full variable domain is GAGVSQSPSNKVTEKGKDVELRCDPISGHTALYWYRQSLGQGLEFLIYFQGNSAPDKSGLPSDRFSAERTGGSVSTLTIQRTQQEDSAVYLCASSLLGGNTDTQYFGPGTRLTVL.

This chain connects TRBV11-2 to TRBJ2-2; D perhaps matches TRBD2 (7 bases). Trimming took 6 bases from V and 5 from J, leaving 16 bases between them. This CDR3 is 15 amino acids long. Germline values: CDR1 SGHAT, CDR2 FQNNGV. CDR3 nucleotides: TGTGCCAGCAGGCATTGGGGGAGGGGGACCGGGGAGCTGTTTTTT. It translates to CASRHWGRGTGELFF.

The chain links TRBV27 to TRBJ2-7; 9 nucleotides line up with TRBD1. Per the germline V gene, CDR1 is MNHEY and CDR2 is SMNVEV (reference sequence). CDR3 length equals 14 residues. V lost 5 bases, J lost 6 bases, and 8 bases stayed unmatched. The CDR3 DNA reads TGTGCCAGCAGTGAGGGACAGGGTTTACGCGAGCAGTACTTC. It codes for CASSEGQGLREQYF.

The gene calls are TRBV27 and TRBJ2-7, with a weak D call TRBD1 (6 bases). CDR1 MNHEY and CDR2 SMNVEV come from the germline V gene (reference sequence). V was shortened by 0 bases and J by 3 bases, with 12 bases between the two germline ends. The CDR3 contains 15 residues. The CDR3 sequence is CASSLSNRVSYEQYF. DNA of the CDR3: TGTGCCAGCAGTTTATCGAACAGGGTTAGCTACGAGCAGTACTTC.

The chain combines TRBV5-6 with TRBJ2-7; perhaps TRBD1 as D (6 bases). V dropped 4 bases and J dropped 4 bases, with 9 bases sitting between them. The CDR3 extends over 12 amino acids. Germline values: CDR1 SGHDT, CDR2 YYEEEE. The DNA of the CDR3 is TGTGCCAGCAGCATCGACAGGTACGAGCAGTACTTC. Protein sequence: CASSIDRYEQYF.

This rearrangement joins TRBV7-2 to TRBJ2-3; TRBD2 aligns across 7 bases. CDR1 and CDR2 from the germline V gene are SGHTA and FQGNSA. The CDR3 runs to 15 residues. V shed 7 bases, J shed 0 bases, and the junction held 7 bases outside the gene matches. CDR3 residues: CASTLLGGSTDTQYF. In DNA form, the CDR3 reads TGTGCCAGCACCCTTTTGGGGGGGAGCACAGATACGCAGTATTTT.

The CDR3 nucleotides read TGTGCCAGCAGTTTAATTGGAGGGTTCGCTGAAGCTTTCTTT. Its protein product is CASSLIGGFAEAFF. V usage is TRBV27 and J usage is TRBJ1-1; D is undetermined. Looked up from germline, CDR1 is MNHEY and CDR2 is SMNVEV (reference sequence). The CDR3 is 14 residues long. V lost 2 bases and J lost 6, with 13 bases in between.

The sample holds one count of this clone. The chain has TRBV18 and TRBJ2-3; 9 bases are shared with TRBD2. V was clipped by 6 bases and J by 2 bases; unmatched bases: 6. Germline lookup yields CDR1 KGHSH and CDR2 LQKENI. The CDR3 has 15 residues. The CDR3 loop reads CASSPLAGATDTQYF. The CDR3, as DNA: TGTGCCAGCTCCCCGTTAGCGGGGGCCACAGATACGCAGTATTTT. The variable domain in full, with the rest retrieved from reference TRBV18 and TRBJ2-3, is NAGVMQNPRHLVRRRGQEARLRCSPMKGHSHVYWYRQLPEEGLKFMVYLQKENIIDESGMPKERFSAEFPKEGPSILRIQQVVRGDSAAYFCASSPLAGATDTQYFGPGTRLTVL.

V is TRBV7-2 and J is TRBJ2-2, with TRBD2 identical over 8 bases. The CDR3 has 15 residues. The germline CDR1 and CDR2 sequences are SGHTA and FQGNSA. The V gene end was trimmed by 8 bases and the J gene end by 2 bases; junction bases not matched to a gene: 7. CDR3 sequence reads: CASGLAGFNTGELFF. The DNA for the CDR3 is TGTGCCAGCGGATTAGCGGGGTTTAACACCGGGGAGCTGTTTTTT.